This TCR beta chain was documented in a study of immune heterogeneity within non-small cell lung tumors. Background on the study: Tumor histology was classified as squamous cell carcinoma in a few cases, non-squamous carcinoma in roughly 11 and not otherwise specified in 1. Findings and caveats of the study: Identical dominant CDR3 beta clonotypes recurred across a patient's tumor sites, together with site-unique high-frequency clones. Largely different high-frequency T-cell receptor beta clonotypes were found between individual patients. In tumor regions, T-cell clonality showed a moderate but significant correlation with local tumor mutational burden (R around 0.32).

Each sample used around 600 ng of genomic DNA from bulk tumor tissue. Several biopsies were spaced far apart within each primary tumor and obtained as surgery took place. The study cohort was described as untreated, and its members had newly diagnosed non-small cell lung cancer. They went on to have curative surgery. Trimming shortened V by 10 bases and J by 0 bases, and 15 bases separated the two germline ends. The CDR3 contains 14 residues. From germline, CDR1 is MDHEN and CDR2 SYDVKM. Within the sample, this clonotype is medium-sized. The antigen remains unidentified. Multiplex PCR amplified the TCR beta CDR3 region. Its first round ran for around 10 cycles with 32 V and 13 J primers. TCRdb redid the calling of the multiplex PCR reads with MiXCR, one entry per CDR3 protein. This table has roughly 10,000 distinct CDR3 sequences, 15% to 20% appearing once.

Sequencing was performed on lung tumor tissue. The rearrangement links TRBV28 to TRBJ1-2; D unclear. The clonotype was recovered from a man aged 40-49 years with non-small cell lung cancer. The CDR3: CATFSQTANYGYTF. The CDR3 DNA reads TGTGCCACCTTTTCACAGACGGCTAACTATGGCTACACCTTC.